This T cell receptor (beta chain) originates from a study of shared clonotypes between healthy human individuals. Naive CD8 cells lacked CD45RO and underwent positive selection for CCR7, leaving out terminally differentiated effector memory CD45RA+ cells. The study drew its donors from healthy HIV-negative adults without recent acute infections or vaccinations. Whole-study results and caveats: Compared with clonotypes that all four donors shared, non-shared clonotypes had lower generation probabilities. Memory subsets had estimated richness that was generally smaller than that of naive subsets.

Turning to this clone: The antigen is unknown.

The input for sorted-subset replicate PCRs was around 0.2 ug DNA, tens of thousands of T cell genomes. The assay was immunoSEQ multiplex PCR, and TCRdb's table has in-frame clones only and misses some. This sample has 550,000 to 750,000 clones, with under 95% found just once. Sequences were obtained from naive CD8+ T cells sorted from blood. This clonotype was obtained from a man aged 25-45 years in good health.

This CDR3 reads CSVTSANEREQYF. In DNA form, the CDR3 reads TGCAGCGTCACTAGCGCCAACGAAAGGGAGCAGTACTTC. The chain couples TRBV29-1 to TRBJ2-7; 7 positions match TRBD2. J was trimmed by 7 bases and V by 6 bases; bases with no gene match: 12. Germline CDR1 and CDR2: SQVTM and ANQGSEA. The CDR3 is 13 residues long.